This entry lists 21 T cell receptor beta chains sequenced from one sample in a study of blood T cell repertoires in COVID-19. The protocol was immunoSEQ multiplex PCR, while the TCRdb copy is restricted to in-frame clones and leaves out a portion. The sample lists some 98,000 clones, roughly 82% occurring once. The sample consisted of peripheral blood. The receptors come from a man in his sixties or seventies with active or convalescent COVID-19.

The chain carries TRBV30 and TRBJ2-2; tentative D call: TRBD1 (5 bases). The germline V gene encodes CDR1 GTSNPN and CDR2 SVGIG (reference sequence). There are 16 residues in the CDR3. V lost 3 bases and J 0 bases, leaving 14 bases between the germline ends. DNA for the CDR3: TGTGCCTGGAGCGAAGACAGCCCCGCGAACACCGGGGAGCTGTTTTTT. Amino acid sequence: CAWSEDSPANTGELFF.

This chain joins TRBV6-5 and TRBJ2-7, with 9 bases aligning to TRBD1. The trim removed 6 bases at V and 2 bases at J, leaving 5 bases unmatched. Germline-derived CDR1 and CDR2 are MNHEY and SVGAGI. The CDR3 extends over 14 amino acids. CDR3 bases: TGTGCCAGCAGGCAACAGGGGGCAACCTACGAGCAGTACTTC. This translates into CASRQQGATYEQYF.

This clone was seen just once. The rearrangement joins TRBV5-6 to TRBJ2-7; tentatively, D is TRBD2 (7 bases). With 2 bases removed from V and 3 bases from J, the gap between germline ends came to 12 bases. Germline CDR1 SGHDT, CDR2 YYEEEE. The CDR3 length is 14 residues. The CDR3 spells CASSFSGGRYEQYF. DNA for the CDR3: TGTGCCAGCAGCTTTTCGGGGGGCCGCTACGAGCAGTACTTC.

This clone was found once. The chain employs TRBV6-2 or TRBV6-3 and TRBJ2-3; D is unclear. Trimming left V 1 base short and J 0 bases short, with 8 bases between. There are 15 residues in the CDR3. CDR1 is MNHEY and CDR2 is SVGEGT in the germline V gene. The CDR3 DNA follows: TGTGCCAGCAGTTACTTTTCCAGGAGCACAGATACGCAGTATTTT. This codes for CASSYFSRSTDTQYF.

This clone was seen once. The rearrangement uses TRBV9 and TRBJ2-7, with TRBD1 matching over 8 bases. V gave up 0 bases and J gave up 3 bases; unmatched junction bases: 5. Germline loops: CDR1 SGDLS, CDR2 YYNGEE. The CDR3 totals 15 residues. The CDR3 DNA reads TGTGCCAGCAGCGTAGGGACAGGGATCCGCTACGAGCAGTACTTC. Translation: CASSVGTGIRYEQYF.

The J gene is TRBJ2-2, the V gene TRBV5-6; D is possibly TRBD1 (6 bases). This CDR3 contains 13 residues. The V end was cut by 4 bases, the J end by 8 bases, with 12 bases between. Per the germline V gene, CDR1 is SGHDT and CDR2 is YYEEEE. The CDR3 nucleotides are TGTGCCAGCAGCACCAGGGGCAGGGGGGAGCTGTTTTTT. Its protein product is CASSTRGRGELFF.

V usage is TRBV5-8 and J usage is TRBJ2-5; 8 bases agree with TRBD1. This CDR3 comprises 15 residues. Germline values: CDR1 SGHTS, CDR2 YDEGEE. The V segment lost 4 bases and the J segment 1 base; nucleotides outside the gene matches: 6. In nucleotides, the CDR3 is TGTGCCAGCAGCCCGCCCGGGACAGGCCAAGAGACCCAGTACTTC. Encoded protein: CASSPPGTGQETQYF.

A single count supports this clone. CDR3 in amino acids: CASSPRTGNPGGYTF. The CDR3 DNA reads as TGTGCCAGCAGCCCAAGGACCGGGAACCCGGGTGGCTACACCTTC. The chain uses TRBV7-2 and TRBJ1-2; D uncertain. This CDR3 is built from 15 residues. Germline V gene lookup returns CDR1 SGHTA and CDR2 FQGNSA. V was cut by 5 bases and J by 7 bases, with 20 bases left in between.

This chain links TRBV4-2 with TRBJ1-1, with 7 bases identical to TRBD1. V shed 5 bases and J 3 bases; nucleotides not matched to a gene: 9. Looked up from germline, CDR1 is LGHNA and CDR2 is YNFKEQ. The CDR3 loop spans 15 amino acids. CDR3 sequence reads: CASSEYRGADTEAFF. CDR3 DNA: TGTGCCAGCAGCGAATACAGGGGAGCAGACACTGAAGCTTTCTTT.

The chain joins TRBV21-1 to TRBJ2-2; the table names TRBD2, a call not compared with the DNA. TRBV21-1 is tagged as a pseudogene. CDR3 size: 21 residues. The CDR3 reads CASSKDPVRERGASNTGELFF. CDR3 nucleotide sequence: TGTGCCAGCAGCAAGGACCCCGTCCGCGAGCGGGGGGCTTCGAACACCGGGGAGCTGTTTTTT.

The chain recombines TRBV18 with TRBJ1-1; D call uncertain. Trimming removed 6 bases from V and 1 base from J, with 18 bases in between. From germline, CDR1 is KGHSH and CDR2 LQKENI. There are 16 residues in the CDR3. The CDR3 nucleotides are TGTGCCAGCTCCTCACGGGAAGGCAGCCGGAACACTGAAGCTTTCTTT. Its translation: CASSSREGSRNTEAFF. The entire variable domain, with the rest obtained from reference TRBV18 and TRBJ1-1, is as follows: NAGVMQNPRHLVRRRGQEARLRCSPMKGHSHVYWYRQLPEEGLKFMVYLQKENIIDESGMPKERFSAEFPKEGPSILRIQQVVRGDSAAYFCASSSREGSRNTEAFFGQGTRLTVV.

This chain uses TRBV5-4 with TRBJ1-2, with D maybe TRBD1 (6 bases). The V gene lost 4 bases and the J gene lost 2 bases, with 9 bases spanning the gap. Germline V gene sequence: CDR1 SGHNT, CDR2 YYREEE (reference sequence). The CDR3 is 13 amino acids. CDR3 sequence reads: CASSPDSNYGYTF. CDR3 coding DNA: TGTGCCAGCAGCCCGGACAGCAACTATGGCTACACCTTC. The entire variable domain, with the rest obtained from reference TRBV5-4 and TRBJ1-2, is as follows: ETGVTQSPTHLIKTRGQQVTLRCSSQSGHNTVSWYQQALGQGPQFIFQYYREEENGRGNFPPRFSGLQFPNYSSELNVNALELDDSALYLCASSPDSNYGYTFGSGTRLTVV.

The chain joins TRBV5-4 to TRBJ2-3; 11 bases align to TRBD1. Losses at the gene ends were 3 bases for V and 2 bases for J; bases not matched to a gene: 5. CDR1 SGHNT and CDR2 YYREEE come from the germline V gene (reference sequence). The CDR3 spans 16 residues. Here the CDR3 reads CASSYRDRGITDTQYF. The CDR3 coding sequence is TGTGCCAGCAGCTACCGGGACAGGGGGATCACAGATACGCAGTATTTT.

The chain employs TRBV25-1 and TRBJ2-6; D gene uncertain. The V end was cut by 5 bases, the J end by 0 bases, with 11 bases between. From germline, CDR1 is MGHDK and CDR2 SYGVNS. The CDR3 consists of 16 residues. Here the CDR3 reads CASSLEEFSGANVLTF. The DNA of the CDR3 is TGTGCCAGCAGTCTCGAGGAGTTCTCTGGGGCCAACGTCCTGACTTTC.

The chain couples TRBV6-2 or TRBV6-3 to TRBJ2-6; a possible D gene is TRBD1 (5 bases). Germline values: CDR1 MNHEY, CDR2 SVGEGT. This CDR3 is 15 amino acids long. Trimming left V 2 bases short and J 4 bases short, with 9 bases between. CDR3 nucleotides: TGTGCCAGCAGTTACGGGTACAGGGGGGCCAACGTCCTGACTTTC. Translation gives CASSYGYRGANVLTF.

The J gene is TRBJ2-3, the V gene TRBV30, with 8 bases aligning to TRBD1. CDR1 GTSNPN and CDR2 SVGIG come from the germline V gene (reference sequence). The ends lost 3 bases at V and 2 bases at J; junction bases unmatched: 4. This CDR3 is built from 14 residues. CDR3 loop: CAWRRTGPTDTQYF. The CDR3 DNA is TGTGCCTGGAGGAGGACAGGGCCCACAGATACGCAGTATTTT.

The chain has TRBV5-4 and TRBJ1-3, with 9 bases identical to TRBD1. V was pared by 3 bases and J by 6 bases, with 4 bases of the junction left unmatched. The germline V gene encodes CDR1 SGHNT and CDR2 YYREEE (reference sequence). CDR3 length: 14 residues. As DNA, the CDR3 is TGTGCCAGCAGCTCTCGGACAGGGGAAAACACCATATATTTT. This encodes CASSSRTGENTIYF.

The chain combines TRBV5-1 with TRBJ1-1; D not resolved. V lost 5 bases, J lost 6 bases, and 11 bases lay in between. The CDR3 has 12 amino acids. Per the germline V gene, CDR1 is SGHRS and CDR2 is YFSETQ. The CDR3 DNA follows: TGCGCCAGCAGTCCGAACGAGTCTGAAGCTTTCTTT. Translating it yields CASSPNESEAFF.

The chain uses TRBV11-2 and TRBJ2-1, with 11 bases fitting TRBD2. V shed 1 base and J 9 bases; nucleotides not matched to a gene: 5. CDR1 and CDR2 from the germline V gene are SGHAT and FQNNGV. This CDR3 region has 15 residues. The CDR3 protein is CASSLALAGGLEQFF. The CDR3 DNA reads TGTGCCAGCAGCTTAGCCCTAGCGGGGGGTCTTGAGCAGTTCTTC.

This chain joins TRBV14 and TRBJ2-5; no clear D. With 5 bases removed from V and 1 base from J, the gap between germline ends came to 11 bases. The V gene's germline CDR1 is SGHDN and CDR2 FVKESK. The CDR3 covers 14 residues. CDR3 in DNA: TGTGCCAGCAGCTCACGACAAGTCCAAGAGACCCAGTACTTC. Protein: CASSSRQVQETQYF.

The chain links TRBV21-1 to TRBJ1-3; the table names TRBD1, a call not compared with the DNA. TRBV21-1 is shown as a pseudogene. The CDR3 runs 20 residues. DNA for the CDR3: TGTGCCAGCAGCAAGCCAACGGACAGGATAGATGAGGGGGCTGGAAACACCATATATTTT. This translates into CASSKPTDRIDEGAGNTIYF.